This T cell receptor (beta chain) is from a study of control samples from healthy donors and cancer patients. Using immunoSEQ multiplex PCR, the repertoire was profiled, and TCRdb retains in-frame clones only, with some absent. The sample consists of over 100,000 clones, 75% to 95% of them appearing once. Germline loops: CDR1 SGHRS, CDR2 YFSETQ. The CDR3 runs to 16 residues. Trimming left V 4 bases short and J 5 bases short, with 21 bases between. Sample: blood. The clonotype was recovered from a man aged 35 to 55 in good health. The chain has TRBV5-1 and TRBJ2-5; D may be TRBD1 (7 bases). The CDR3 nucleotides are TGCGCCAGCAGCGAGACGAGACAGGGAGGTGTTGAGACCCAGTACTTC. Residues: CASSETRQGGVETQYF.